A selection of T cell receptor beta chains follows, all from one sample in a study of CD8 T cells in ankylosing spondylitis. MiXCR, run by TCRdb on the 5' RACE reads, gives a single entry per CDR3 protein. The sample records a few hundred thousand distinct CDR3 sequences, around 10% being singletons. The source material was blood, either unsorted or a sorted T cell fraction (not recorded which). These receptors were collected from a male donor with ankylosing spondylitis or in good health (not recorded which). Both conserved end residues are part of each CDR3. D genes are given only for firm matches. Some rows have no size entry. The others give once, few or many, or a class for an expanded clone.

TRBD2,-,TRBV5-4,TRBJ2-3,CASSLTSATTDTQYF,TGTGCCAGCAGCCTCACTAGCGCGACCACAGATACGCAGTATTTT
TRBD1,many,TRBV28,TRBJ2-3,CASSPGDRSESSTDTQYF,TGTGCCAGCAGTCCCGGGGACAGGTCGGAATCTAGCACAGATACGCAGTATTTT
-,few,TRBV3-1,TRBJ1-4,CASSRRARWEKLFF,TGTGCCAGCAGCAGACGGGCCCGTTGGGAAAAACTGTTTTTT
-,many,TRBV12-3/TRBV12-4,TRBJ2-1,CASSAPGRWVTVGYEQFF,TGTGCCAGCAGTGCTCCCGGACGTTGGGTAACGGTTGGGTATGAGCAGTTCTTC
-,-,TRBV20-1,TRBJ1-5,CSAPSPTGSNQPQHF,TGCAGTGCCCCTAGTCCGACAGGCTCCAATCAGCCCCAGCATTTT
-,many,TRBV28,TRBJ1-1,CASSPNRFGEDPEAFF,TGTGCCAGCAGTCCGAACCGATTTGGGGAGGACCCTGAAGCTTTCTTT
TRBD1,many,TRBV29-1,TRBJ1-3,CSVEDQARGQNTIYF,TGCAGCGTTGAAGATCAGGCCAGGGGGCAAAACACCATATATTTT
-,many,TRBV5-1,TRBJ2-5,CASSLAGSRGQETQYF,TGCGCCAGCAGCTTGGCCGGATCGCGGGGCCAAGAGACCCAGTACTTC
-,many,TRBV15,TRBJ1-3,CATSRDVPSGNTIYF,TGTGCCACCAGCAGAGATGTACCCTCTGGAAACACCATATATTTT
-,many,TRBV12-3/TRBV12-4,TRBJ1-1,CASSLSVNTEAFF,TGTGCCAGCAGTTTATCGGTTAACACTGAAGCTTTCTTT
-,many,TRBV5-1,TRBJ2-2,CASRTDPNTGELFF,TGCGCCAGTAGGACAGATCCTAACACCGGGGAGCTGTTTTTT
TRBD1,many,TRBV5-1,TRBJ1-2,CASSFPGQDGYTF,TGCGCCAGCAGCTTTCCGGGACAGGATGGCTACACCTTC
-,few,TRBV11-2,TRBJ1-2,CASREAGSNYGYTF,TGTGCCAGCAGAGAGGCAGGGTCTAACTATGGCTACACCTTC
-,many,TRBV4-1,TRBJ1-5,CASSRQGNEPQHF,TGCGCCAGCAGCCGGCAGGGGAACGAGCCCCAGCATTTT
-,-,TRBV9,TRBJ2-7,CASSRRPSGTEQYF,TGTGCCAGCAGCCGACGACCCAGTGGGACAGAGCAGTACTTC
-,few,TRBV11-2,TRBJ2-3,CASSLIANTDTQYF,TGTGCCAGCAGCTTAATTGCTAACACAGATACGCAGTATTTT
-,many,TRBV1,TRBJ1-1,CTSSHHVQGVAEAFF,TGCACCAGCAGCCACCACGTGCAGGGGGTAGCTGAAGCTTTCTTT
-,few,TRBV2,TRBJ2-3,CASSGAIDTQYF,TGTGCCAGCAGTGGAGCAATAGATACGCAGTATTTT
-,many,TRBV6-1,TRBJ1-2,CASSELWPYGYTF,TGTGCCAGCAGTGAACTCTGGCCCTATGGCTACACCTTC
-,few,TRBV19,TRBJ2-2,CASSIGPLSGELFF,TGTGCCAGTAGTATAGGTCCCCTAAGCGGGGAGCTGTTTTTT
TRBD1,many,TRBV20-1,TRBJ2-7,CSALRTGAYEQYF,TGCAGTGCTCTAAGGACAGGGGCCTACGAGCAGTACTTC
-,few,TRBV7-9,TRBJ2-1,CASSLWGDNEQFF,TGTGCCAGCAGCTTATGGGGGGACAATGAGCAGTTCTTC